This entry lists 5 T cell receptor beta chains sequenced from one sample in a study of monozygotic twins with inflammatory bowel disease. After re-calling the 5' RACE reads, TCRdb lists one entry per CDR3 protein, DNA absent. This table holds approximately 400,000 distinct CDR3 sequences. Sequenced material: blood. The source of these receptors is a human donor with ulcerative colitis or Crohn's disease, or a healthy co-twin of an affected twin (not recorded which).

The chain employs TRBV3-1 and TRBJ2-1. The CDR3 runs 15 residues. CDR1 LGHDT and CDR2 YNNKEL come from the germline V gene (reference sequence). CDR3 loop: CASSQEVSRIDEQFF.

The V gene is TRBV7-9, the J gene TRBJ2-1; the TCRdb D gene call, TRBD2, has no DNA to confirm it. The CDR3 has 15 amino acids. Germline CDR1 reads SEHNR; CDR2 reads FQNEAQ (reference sequence). The CDR3: CASSLAFGLADEQFF.

The rearrangement links TRBV9 to TRBJ2-7; TCRdb reports TRBD2, a call that lacks DNA to check it against. The length of the CDR3 is 16 residues. Germline CDR1 SGDLS, CDR2 YYNGEE. CDR3 region: CASSVGSTSGFNEQYF.

The chain employs TRBV5-1 and TRBJ2-5; TCRdb designates TRBD1, a call that cannot be tested without DNA. CDR3 length equals 15 residues. The V gene's germline CDR1 is SGHRS and CDR2 YFSETQ. The CDR3 region is CASSLAGTGQETQYF.

The chain uses TRBV20-1 and TRBJ1-5. The CDR3 runs 15 residues. Looked up from germline, CDR1 is DFQATT and CDR2 is SNEGSKA (reference sequence). CDR3 in amino acids: CSARDDLRYNQPQHF.